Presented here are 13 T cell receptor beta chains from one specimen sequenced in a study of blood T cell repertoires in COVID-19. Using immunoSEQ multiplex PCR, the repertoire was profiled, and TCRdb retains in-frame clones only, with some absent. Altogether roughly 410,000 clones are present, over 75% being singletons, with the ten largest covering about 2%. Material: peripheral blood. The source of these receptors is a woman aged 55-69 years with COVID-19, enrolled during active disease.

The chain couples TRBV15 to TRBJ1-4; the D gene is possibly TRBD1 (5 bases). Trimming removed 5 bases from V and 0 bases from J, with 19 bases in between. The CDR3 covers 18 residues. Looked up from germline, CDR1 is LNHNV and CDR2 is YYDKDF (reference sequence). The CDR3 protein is CATSRSRGGLATNEKLFF. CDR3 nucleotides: TGTGCCACCAGCCGCTCCCGCGGGGGACTTGCAACTAATGAAAAACTGTTTTTT.

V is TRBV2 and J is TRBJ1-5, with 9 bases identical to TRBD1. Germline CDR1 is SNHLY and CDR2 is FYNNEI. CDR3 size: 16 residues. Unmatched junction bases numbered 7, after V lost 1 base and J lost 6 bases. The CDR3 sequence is CASSEDRGLLGQPQHF. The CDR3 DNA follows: TGTGCCAGCAGTGAAGACAGGGGGCTATTAGGTCAGCCCCAGCATTTT.

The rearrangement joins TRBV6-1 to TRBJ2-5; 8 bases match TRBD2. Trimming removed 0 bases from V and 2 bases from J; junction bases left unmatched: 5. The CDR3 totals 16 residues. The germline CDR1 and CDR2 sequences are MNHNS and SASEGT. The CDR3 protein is CASSEALAGGQETQYF. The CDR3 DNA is TGTGCCAGCAGTGAAGCGCTAGCGGGCGGACAAGAGACCCAGTACTTC.

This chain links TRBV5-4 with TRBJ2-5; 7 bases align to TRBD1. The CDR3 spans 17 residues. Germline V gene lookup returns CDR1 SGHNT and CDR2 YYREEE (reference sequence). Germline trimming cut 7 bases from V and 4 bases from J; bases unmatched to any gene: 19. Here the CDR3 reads CASRKKRDRGWSETQYF. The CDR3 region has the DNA TGTGCCAGCCGCAAAAAACGGGACAGAGGTTGGTCAGAGACCCAGTACTTC.

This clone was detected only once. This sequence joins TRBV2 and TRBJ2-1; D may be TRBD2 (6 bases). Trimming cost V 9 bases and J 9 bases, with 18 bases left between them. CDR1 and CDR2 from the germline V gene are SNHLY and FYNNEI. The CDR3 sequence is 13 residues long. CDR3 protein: CASKSGAVTEQFF. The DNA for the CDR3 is TGTGCCAGTAAATCGGGAGCCGTCACTGAGCAGTTCTTC.

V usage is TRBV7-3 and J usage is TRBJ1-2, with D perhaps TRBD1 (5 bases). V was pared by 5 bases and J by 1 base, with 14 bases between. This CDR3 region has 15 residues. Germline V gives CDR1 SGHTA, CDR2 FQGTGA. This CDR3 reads CASSPNGQVNYGYTF. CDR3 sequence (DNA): TGTGCCAGCAGCCCGAATGGACAAGTTAACTATGGCTACACCTTC.

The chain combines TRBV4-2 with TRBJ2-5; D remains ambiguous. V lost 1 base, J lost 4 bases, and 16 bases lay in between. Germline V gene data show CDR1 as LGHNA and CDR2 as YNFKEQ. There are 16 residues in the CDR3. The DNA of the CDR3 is TGTGCCAGCAGCCAAGGGCATTCGGGTGAAGGAGAGACCCAGTACTTC. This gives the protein CASSQGHSGEGETQYF.

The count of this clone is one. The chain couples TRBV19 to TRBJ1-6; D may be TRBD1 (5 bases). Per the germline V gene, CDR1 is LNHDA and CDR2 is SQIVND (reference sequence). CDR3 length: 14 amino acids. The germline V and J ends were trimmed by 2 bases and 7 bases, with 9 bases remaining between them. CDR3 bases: TGTGCCAGTAGTATACAGGGAAAAAATTCACCCCTCCACTTT. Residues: CASSIQGKNSPLHF.

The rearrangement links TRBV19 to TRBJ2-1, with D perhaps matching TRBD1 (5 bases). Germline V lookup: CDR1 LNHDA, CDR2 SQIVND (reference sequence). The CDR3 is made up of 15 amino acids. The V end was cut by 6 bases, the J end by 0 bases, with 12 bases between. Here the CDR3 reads CASRSRTLSYNEQFF. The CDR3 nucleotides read TGTGCCAGTAGGTCGAGGACACTCTCCTACAATGAGCAGTTCTTC.

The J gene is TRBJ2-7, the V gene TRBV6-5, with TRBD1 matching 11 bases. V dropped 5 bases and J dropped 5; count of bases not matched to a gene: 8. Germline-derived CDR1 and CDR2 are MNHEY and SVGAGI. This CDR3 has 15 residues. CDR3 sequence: CASSHRDRGSHEQYF. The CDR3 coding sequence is TGTGCCAGCAGTCACCGGGACAGGGGGTCCCACGAGCAGTACTTC.

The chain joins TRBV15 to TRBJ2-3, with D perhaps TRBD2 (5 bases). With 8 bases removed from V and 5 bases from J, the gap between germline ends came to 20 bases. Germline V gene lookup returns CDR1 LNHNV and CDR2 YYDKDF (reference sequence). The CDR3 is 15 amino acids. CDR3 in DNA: TGTGCCACCGGGATTCGAACCGCGGCGGGAGATACGCAGTATTTT. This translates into CATGIRTAAGDTQYF.

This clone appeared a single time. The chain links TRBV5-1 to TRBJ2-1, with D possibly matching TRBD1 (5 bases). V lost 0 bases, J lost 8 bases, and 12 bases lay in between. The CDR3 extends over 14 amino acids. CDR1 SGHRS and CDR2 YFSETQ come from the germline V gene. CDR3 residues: CASSLEGNRYEQFF. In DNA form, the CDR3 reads TGCGCCAGCAGCTTGGAGGGGAATAGGTATGAGCAGTTCTTC.

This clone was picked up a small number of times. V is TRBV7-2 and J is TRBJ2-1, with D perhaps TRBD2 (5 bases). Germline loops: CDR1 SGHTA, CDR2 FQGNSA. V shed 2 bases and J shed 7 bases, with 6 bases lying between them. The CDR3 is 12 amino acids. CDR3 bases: TGTGCCAGCAGCTTACCGGGGAATGAGCAGTTCTTC. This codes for CASSLPGNEQFF.